The present entry profiles one TCR beta chain with its context. Its specificity is not known. J was trimmed by 5 bases and V by 5 bases; bases with no gene match: 8. The CDR3 loop spans 14 amino acids. Germline V CDR1 and CDR2: SGHTA, FQGTGA. These data originate in a study of blood T cells in healthy people across ages. Study-wide points: Diversity was higher, and naive CD4+ cells more numerous, in long-lived donors than in aged donors. Unsorted PBMCs prevented conclusive naive versus antigen-experienced comparison.

Then a second PCR, running about 6 to 11 cycles, was carried out with a sample-barcoded 5' primer and a J-beta primer mix. Each cDNA was tagged by a template-switch adaptor containing 12 random nucleotides. TCRdb recomputed calls from the 5' RACE reads with MiXCR, one row per CDR3 protein. The table records more than 750,000 distinct CDR3 sequences, approximately 32% of them present only once. The sample providers were healthy Caucasian people from Russia, aged about 6 to 90. These sequences were also reported in another study, on T cells of mothers and their children.

The clonotype originates from a woman aged 40-49 years in good health. Specimen: blood. The chain combines TRBV7-3 with TRBJ1-1, with 7 bases fitting TRBD1. CDR3 in amino acids: CASSQNGDRTEAFF. For the CDR3, the DNA is TGTGCCAGCAGCCAAAACGGGGACAGAACTGAAGCTTTCTTT.